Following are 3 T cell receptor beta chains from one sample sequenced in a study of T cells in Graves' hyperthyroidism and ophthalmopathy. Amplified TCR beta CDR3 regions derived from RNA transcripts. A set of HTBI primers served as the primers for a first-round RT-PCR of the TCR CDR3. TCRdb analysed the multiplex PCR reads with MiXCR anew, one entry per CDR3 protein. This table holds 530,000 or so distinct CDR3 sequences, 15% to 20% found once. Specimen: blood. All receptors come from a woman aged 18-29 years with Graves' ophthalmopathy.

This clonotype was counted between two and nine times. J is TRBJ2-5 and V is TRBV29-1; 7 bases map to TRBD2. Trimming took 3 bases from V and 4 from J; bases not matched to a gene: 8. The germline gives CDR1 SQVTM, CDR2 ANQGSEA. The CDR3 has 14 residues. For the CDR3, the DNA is TGCAGCGTTGATGGCGTCTGGGGGGGAGAGACCCAGTACTTC. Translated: CSVDGVWGGETQYF.

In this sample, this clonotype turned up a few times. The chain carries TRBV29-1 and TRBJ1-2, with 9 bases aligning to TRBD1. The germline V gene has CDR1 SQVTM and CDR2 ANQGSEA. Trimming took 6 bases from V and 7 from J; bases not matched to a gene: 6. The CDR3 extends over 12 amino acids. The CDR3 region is CSVEQGAGGYTF. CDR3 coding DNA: TGCAGCGTGGAACAGGGGGCTGGTGGCTACACCTTC.

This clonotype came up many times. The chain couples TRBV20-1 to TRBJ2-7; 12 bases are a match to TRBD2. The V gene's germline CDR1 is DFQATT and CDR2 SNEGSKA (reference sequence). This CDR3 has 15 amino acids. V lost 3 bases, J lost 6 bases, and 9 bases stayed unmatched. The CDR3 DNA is TGCAGTGCTAGTCAACCTAGCGGGGGGGCCGGCGAGCAGTACTTC. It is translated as CSASQPSGGAGEQYF.